These 29 T cell receptor beta chains originate from one sample sequenced in a study of shared clonotypes between healthy human individuals. The protocol was immunoSEQ multiplex PCR, while the TCRdb copy is restricted to in-frame clones and leaves out a portion. Here the sample spans more than 550,000 clones, about nine tenths being singletons. Material: memory CD8+ T cells from PBMCs. Subset of the sample: CD45RO+ cells pooled with CCR7-negative TemRA cells. The receptor source for this set is a man between 18 and 29 years old in good health. Some clones in this sample may be carry-over from other donors' samples.

This sequence joins TRBV6-5 and TRBJ2-2; no firm D call. The CDR3 covers 14 residues. Germline V lookup: CDR1 MNHEY, CDR2 SVGAGI. Trimming took off 2 bases at V and 8 bases at J, with 12 bases between the two ends. The CDR3 is CASSYITFDGELFF. CDR3 nucleotides: TGTGCCAGCAGTTACATTACCTTCGATGGGGAGCTGTTTTTT.

This chain joins TRBV5-4 and TRBJ2-7; D is unresolved. The V and J ends lost 0 bases and 5 bases respectively, with 6 bases between them. The germline V gene encodes CDR1 SGHNT and CDR2 YYREEE (reference sequence). The CDR3 runs 12 residues. The chain's CDR3 is CASSLEGNEQYF. CDR3 bases: TGTGCCAGCAGCTTGGAAGGCAACGAGCAGTACTTC.

V and J are TRBV28 and TRBJ1-1; D perhaps matches TRBD1 (5 bases). There are 12 residues in the CDR3. CDR1 MDHEN and CDR2 SYDVKM come from the germline V gene. V shed 5 bases and J shed 5 bases, with 9 bases lying between them. CDR3 in amino acids: CASSHGGTEAFF. The CDR3 DNA reads TGTGCCAGCAGTCACGGGGGGACTGAAGCTTTCTTT.

The chain has TRBV19 and TRBJ2-2; D may be TRBD2 (7 bases). Looked up from germline, CDR1 is LNHDA and CDR2 is SQIVND (reference sequence). Trimming pared 9 bases from V and 4 bases from J, leaving 21 bases between. There are 16 residues in the CDR3. The CDR3 DNA is TGTGCCAGAGGGGGGCAAACTAGCGCGGCCACCGGGGAGCTGTTTTTT. This gives the protein CARGGQTSAATGELFF.

The chain carries TRBV15 and TRBJ2-7; D is perhaps TRBD2 (5 bases). CDR3 length: 14 amino acids. V was cut by 3 bases and J by 4 bases, with 13 bases left in between. Germline V gives CDR1 LNHNV, CDR2 YYDKDF (reference sequence). This CDR3 is CATSSGLGGYEQYF. The CDR3 nucleotides are TGTGCCACCAGCAGTGGACTTGGCGGTTACGAGCAGTACTTC.

This chain connects TRBV5-1 to TRBJ2-7; 10 bases align to TRBD2. J was trimmed by 2 bases and V by 4 bases; bases with no gene match: 6. Looked up from germline, CDR1 is SGHRS and CDR2 is YFSETQ. The CDR3 is 15 amino acids. The CDR3 nucleotides are TGCGCCAGCAGCCCATCACTAGCGGGGACCTACGAGCAGTACTTC. Translation: CASSPSLAGTYEQYF.

This clone was detected only a few times. The chain carries TRBV19 and TRBJ1-5; weak D call: TRBD1 (6 bases). V was clipped by 5 bases and J by 7 bases, with 18 bases between them. The germline CDR1 and CDR2 sequences are LNHDA and SQIVND (reference sequence). The CDR3 has 15 amino acids. CDR3 DNA: TGTGCCAGTAGTTCCGGCCTACAGGGTGGGCAGCCCCAGCATTTT. Encoded protein: CASSSGLQGGQPQHF. Full variable domain (remainder filled in from reference TRBV19 and TRBJ1-5): DGGITQSPKYLFRKEGQNVTLSCEQNLNHDAMYWYRQDPGQGLRLIYYSQIVNDFQKGDIAEGYSVSREKKESFPLTVTSAQKNPTAFYLCASSSGLQGGQPQHFGDGTRLSIL.

This clone was observed a single time. The sample carries other DNA sequences with the same CDR3. This chain joins TRBV28 and TRBJ2-6, with D uncertain. The ends were cut back, 5 bases at V and 3 bases at J, with 11 bases in the middle. Germline CDR1 reads MDHEN; CDR2 reads SYDVKM. CDR3 length equals 15 residues. The CDR3 spells CASSGLRSGANVLTF. DNA for the CDR3: TGTGCCAGCAGTGGGCTTCGTAGTGGGGCCAACGTCCTGACTTTC.

DNA of the CDR3: TGTGCCAGCAGCTTAGCGCAGGGGGCCCTTCTCGAGCAGTACTTC. This translates into CASSLAQGALLEQYF. The rearrangement joins TRBV7-9 to TRBJ2-7; TRBD1 aligns across 8 bases. The CDR3 extends over 15 amino acids. Germline assignment: CDR1 SEHNR and CDR2 FQNEAQ (reference sequence). V shed 0 bases and J 6 bases; nucleotides not matched to a gene: 7.

The chain combines TRBV7-3 with TRBJ2-5; D might be TRBD1 or TRBD2, each matching 5 bases. V was trimmed by 5 bases and J by 5 bases, leaving 15 bases between them. Germline V gene lookup returns CDR1 SGHTA and CDR2 FQGTGA. This CDR3 spans 14 amino acids. The CDR3 protein is CASSPYGGVETQYF. CDR3 nucleotides: TGTGCCAGCAGCCCTTATGGGGGAGTGGAGACCCAGTACTTC.

The chain uses TRBV15 and TRBJ1-1, with a possible D match to TRBD1 (5 bases). CDR1 is LNHNV, CDR2 YYDKDF, per germline (reference sequence). This CDR3 contains 14 residues. V was clipped by 0 bases and J by 4 bases, with 9 bases between them. CDR3 bases: TGTGCCACCAGCAGAGACTGGGGGAGCACTGAAGCTTTCTTT. It codes for CATSRDWGSTEAFF.

The J gene is TRBJ2-7, the V gene TRBV7-3, with 14 positions matching TRBD2. The J segment lost 7 bases and the V segment lost 5 bases, leaving 7 bases of the junction unmatched. Germline values: CDR1 SGHTA, CDR2 FQGTGA. CDR3 length: 15 residues. The CDR3 reads CASSPGLAGGREQYF. The DNA for the CDR3 is TGTGCCAGCAGCCCCGGACTAGCGGGAGGAAGGGAGCAGTACTTC.

This clone occurred once. The V gene is TRBV6-5, the J gene TRBJ1-1, with D possibly TRBD1 on 5 matching bases. Per the germline V gene, CDR1 is MNHEY and CDR2 is SVGAGI. Trimming removed 2 bases at V and 4 bases at J, with 11 bases between. CDR3 length: 14 amino acids. CDR3 DNA sequence: TGTGCCAGCAGTTACGTAGGGGTAGGCACTGAAGCTTTCTTT. Translation: CASSYVGVGTEAFF.

This clone appeared a single time. CDR3 protein: CASSIRGQGTLDEQYF. As DNA, the CDR3 is TGTGCCAGTAGTATCAGGGGACAGGGTACACTGGACGAGCAGTACTTC. This chain links TRBV19 with TRBJ2-7, with TRBD1 matching over 9 bases. The CDR3 length is 16 residues. Germline V gene sequence: CDR1 LNHDA, CDR2 SQIVND (reference sequence). The ends lost 3 bases at V and 5 bases at J; junction bases unmatched: 11.

With regard to this clone: A junction end diverges from the germline sequence, so it may reflect a read error. The V gene is TRBV4-1, the J gene TRBJ2-1; D unclear. This CDR3 has 11 amino acids. Germline assignment: CDR1 MGHRA and CDR2 YSYEKL. The CDR3 loop is CASSQGHEQFF. In nucleotides, the CDR3 is TGTGCCAGCAGCCAAGGCCATGAGCAGTTCTTC.

V is TRBV4-2 and J is TRBJ2-2; D tentatively fits TRBD1 or TRBD2 (5 bases each). The CDR3 length is 15 residues. Looked up from germline, CDR1 is LGHNA and CDR2 is YNFKEQ. The ends were cut back, 3 bases at V and 3 bases at J, with 11 bases in the middle. The CDR3 region has the DNA TGTGCCAGCAGCCACCGAGGGGATTACACCGGGGAGCTGTTTTTT. Translation: CASSHRGDYTGELFF.

This rearrangement joins TRBV11-3 to TRBJ1-5; 9 bases match TRBD1. J was trimmed by 4 bases and V by 4 bases; bases with no gene match: 11. CDR1 SGHNT and CDR2 YENEEA come from the germline V gene. CDR3 size: 17 residues. In nucleotides, the CDR3 is TGTGCCAGCAGCTCGGGGGGCGGGACAGGGTCGAATCAGCCCCAGCATTTT. It yields the protein CASSSGGGTGSNQPQHF. Filled out from reference TRBV11-3 and TRBJ1-5, the complete variable domain reads EAGVVQSPRYKIIEKKQPVAFWCNPISGHNTLYWYLQNLGQGPELLIRYENEEAVDDSQLPKDRFSAERLKGVDSTLKIQPAELGDSAVYLCASSSGGGTGSNQPQHFGDGTRLSIL.

The chain links TRBV27 to TRBJ2-2, with TRBD2 identical over 8 bases. Germline V gene data show CDR1 as MNHEY and CDR2 as SMNVEV (reference sequence). The CDR3 covers 18 residues. V shed 6 bases, J shed 0 bases, and the junction held 12 bases outside the gene matches. The CDR3 region is CASSRRGLELANTGELFF. For the CDR3, the DNA is TGTGCCAGCAGCCGACGGGGACTAGAGCTTGCGAACACCGGGGAGCTGTTTTTT.

The rearrangement joins TRBV7-9 to TRBJ2-3; 7 bases line up with TRBD2. The CDR3 covers 18 residues. The V gene's germline CDR1 is SEHNR and CDR2 FQNEAQ (reference sequence). Trimming removed 4 bases from V and 4 bases from J; junction bases left unmatched: 17. CDR3 loop: CASSSPLEGGPWPDTQYF. The DNA of the CDR3 is TGTGCCAGCAGCTCCCCCTTGGAGGGAGGGCCGTGGCCAGATACGCAGTATTTT. The complete variable domain, with remaining parts taken from reference TRBV7-9 and TRBJ2-3, reads DTGVSQNPRHKITKRGQNVTFRCDPISEHNRLYWYRQTLGQGPEFLTYFQNEAQLEKSRLLSDRFSAERPKGSFSTLEIQRTEQGDSAMYLCASSSPLEGGPWPDTQYFGPGTRLTVL.

The chain carries TRBV9 and TRBJ2-1; no clear D gene. In germline, CDR1 is SGDLS, CDR2 YYNGEE. The CDR3 totals 12 residues. The ends were cut back, 4 bases at V and 5 bases at J, with 7 bases in the middle. The CDR3 reads CASSPSDNEQFF. The CDR3 region has the DNA TGTGCCAGCAGCCCTAGTGACAATGAGCAGTTCTTC.

This clone came up once. The rearrangement uses TRBV27 and TRBJ2-1; possibly TRBD1 or TRBD2 for D (6 bases each). Between the trimmed V and J ends, which lost 5 bases and 5 bases, there was a span of 13 bases. Germline CDR1 is MNHEY and CDR2 is SMNVEV (reference sequence). CDR3 size: 14 residues. This CDR3 reads CASSPTRGDNEQFF. The CDR3 DNA follows: TGTGCCAGCAGTCCGACGAGGGGGGACAATGAGCAGTTCTTC.

The chain joins TRBV28 to TRBJ2-1; tentatively, D is TRBD1 (6 bases). V gave up 6 bases and J gave up 3 bases, with 18 bases separating them. Germline assignment: CDR1 MDHEN and CDR2 SYDVKM. The CDR3 sequence is 16 residues long. In DNA form, the CDR3 reads TGTGCCAGCAGACCCTGGACAGCCAGGATCTACAATGAGCAGTTCTTC. Translation gives CASRPWTARIYNEQFF.

The V call is TRBV9, the J call TRBJ2-1, with TRBD2 as a possible D gene (6 bases). V dropped 3 bases and J dropped 4 bases, with 17 bases sitting between them. Germline V gives CDR1 SGDLS, CDR2 YYNGEE. The CDR3 spans 16 residues. The CDR3 coding sequence is TGTGCCAGCAGCGCGCGAGCTAGCGCGGTATACAATGAGCAGTTCTTC. It is translated as CASSARASAVYNEQFF.

The rearrangement joins TRBV11-2 to TRBJ2-7; D may be TRBD1 or TRBD2 (6 bases each). V lost 4 bases to trimming and J lost 3 bases, with 13 bases between them. Germline CDR1 reads SGHAT; CDR2 reads FQNNGV. This CDR3 has 14 residues. The CDR3 spells CASSSRRGSYEQYF. DNA of the CDR3: TGTGCCAGCAGCTCCCGGAGGGGGAGCTACGAGCAGTACTTC.

The J gene is TRBJ2-7, the V gene TRBV2; 10 positions match TRBD2. This CDR3 is 16 amino acids long. J was trimmed by 0 bases and V by 5 bases; bases with no gene match: 7. CDR1 is SNHLY and CDR2 is FYNNEI in the germline V gene. The CDR3 protein is CASSSPLAGDSYEQYF. Written as DNA, the CDR3 is TGTGCCAGCAGTTCCCCTCTAGCGGGAGACTCCTACGAGCAGTACTTC.

The chain couples TRBV11-2 to TRBJ2-7; possible D gene TRBD2, 7 bases. This CDR3 comprises 16 residues. V was shortened by 5 bases and J by 2 bases, with 19 bases between the two germline ends. CDR1 and CDR2 from the germline V gene are SGHAT and FQNNGV. The CDR3 nucleotides are TGTGCCAGCAGCCCGATTAGGGGGAGGGCCGCCTACGAGCAGTACTTC. Translation gives CASSPIRGRAAYEQYF.

V is TRBV19 and J is TRBJ2-1, with D possibly matching TRBD2 (6 bases). The CDR3 consists of 15 residues. The V end lost 2 bases, the J end lost 12 bases, and 20 bases lay between the germline ends. CDR1 is LNHDA and CDR2 is SQIVND in the germline V gene (reference sequence). This CDR3 is CASSIWAGYWPRQFF. The CDR3 DNA follows: TGTGCCAGTAGTATATGGGCGGGGTACTGGCCTCGGCAGTTCTTC.

V usage is TRBV28 and J usage is TRBJ2-5, with D possibly matching TRBD1 (6 bases). Per the germline V gene, CDR1 is MDHEN and CDR2 is SYDVKM. V was trimmed by 1 base and J by 5 bases, leaving 8 bases between them. The CDR3 totals 13 residues. The CDR3 spells CASSLYQGETQYF. CDR3 coding DNA: TGTGCCAGCAGTTTATACCAGGGGGAGACCCAGTACTTC.

This clone was seen only once. This chain connects TRBV6-5 to TRBJ1-2; no definite D call. Germline loops: CDR1 MNHEY, CDR2 SVGAGI. This CDR3 region has 14 residues. Trimming took off 0 bases at V and 4 bases at J, with 9 bases between the two ends. The CDR3 bases are TGTGCCAGCAGTTACTCCCCAGCTTCCTATGGCTACACCTTC. Translated, it gives CASSYSPASYGYTF.